These 8 T cell receptor beta chains came from one sample sequenced in a study of blood T cell repertoires in COVID-19 (TCRdb year 2020). Library creation used the immunoSEQ multiplex PCR assay. TCRdb mirrors the immuneACCESS table, restricted to in-frame sequences. Some clones are absent from its copies; in checked studies, under half trace to an unresolved V gene, and the reason for the others is unknown. The sample records fewer than 350,000 clones, approximately 86% of which are singletons. Approximately 2% of the sample is in the top ten clones. Specimen: peripheral blood. The origin of the receptors is a woman aged 30 to 39 who had recovered from COVID-19.

The chain recombines TRBV6-5 with TRBJ2-1, with D perhaps matching TRBD2 (6 bases). The germline gives CDR1 MNHEY, CDR2 SVGAGI. V lost 0 bases to trimming and J lost 8 bases, with 11 bases between them. CDR3 length: 14 residues. DNA for the CDR3: TGTGCCAGCAGTTACTCGAGCGGGTTGGATGAGCAGTTCTTC. Protein sequence: CASSYSSGLDEQFF.

The rearrangement links TRBV11-2 to TRBJ2-5; 8 bases align to TRBD2. Trimming cost V 5 bases and J 1 base; bases outside gene matches: 9. Germline V lookup: CDR1 SGHAT, CDR2 FQNNGV. This CDR3 has 16 residues. CDR3 coding DNA: TGTGCCAGCAGCACGGGGGTCGGGGGGGTCCAAGAGACCCAGTACTTC. As protein: CASSTGVGGVQETQYF.

The V and J genes are TRBV4-2 and TRBJ1-4; no definite D call. Trimming removed 2 bases from V and 8 bases from J, with 24 bases in between. In germline, CDR1 is LGHNA, CDR2 YNFKEQ. The CDR3 is 18 amino acids. Here the CDR3 DNA reads TGTGCCAGCAGCCAACCCCAGACGGGCCACCAACGGGGAGAAAAACTGTTTTTT. Encoded protein: CASSQPQTGHQRGEKLFF.

The rearrangement uses TRBV29-1 and TRBJ1-2; tentative D call: TRBD1 (6 bases). This CDR3 spans 12 amino acids. Germline CDR1 and CDR2: SQVTM and ANQGSEA. Trimming stripped 3 bases from V and 2 bases from J, with 7 bases between. The CDR3 DNA reads TGCAGCGTTGATCAGGGGAACTATGGCTACACCTTC. Its translation is CSVDQGNYGYTF.

V and J are TRBV19 and TRBJ2-7; D ambiguous. Germline V gene sequence: CDR1 LNHDA, CDR2 SQIVND (reference sequence). The length of the CDR3 is 14 residues. Trimming cost V 1 base and J 0 bases, with 7 bases left between them. As DNA, the CDR3 is TGTGCCAGTAGTATAGGTCGCAGCTCCTACGAGCAGTACTTC. Protein product: CASSIGRSSYEQYF. The entire variable domain, with the rest obtained from reference TRBV19 and TRBJ2-7, is as follows: DGGITQSPKYLFRKEGQNVTLSCEQNLNHDAMYWYRQDPGQGLRLIYYSQIVNDFQKGDIAEGYSVSREKKESFPLTVTSAQKNPTAFYLCASSIGRSSYEQYFGPGTRLTVT.

This clone was counted a few times. The V gene is TRBV2, the J gene TRBJ2-7; D remains unclear. V gave up 4 bases and J gave up 6 bases, with 7 bases separating them. This CDR3 is built from 11 residues. Per the germline V gene, CDR1 is SNHLY and CDR2 is FYNNEI. The CDR3 spells CASSVLSEQYF. For the CDR3, the DNA is TGTGCCAGCAGTGTCCTCTCCGAGCAGTACTTC.

The V and J genes are TRBV19 and TRBJ1-1; D possibly corresponds to TRBD1 (6 bases). This CDR3 comprises 15 residues. The germline gives CDR1 LNHDA, CDR2 SQIVND (reference sequence). Trimming took 0 bases from V and 9 from J, leaving 17 bases between them. CDR3 DNA sequence: TGTGCCAGTAGTATAGATCGTCTACAGGGTGCCCAAGCTTTCTTT. This encodes CASSIDRLQGAQAFF.

This clone appeared a single time. This chain links TRBV5-1 with TRBJ1-2; the D gene is possibly TRBD1 (5 bases). Trimming took off 4 bases at V and 6 bases at J, with 16 bases between the two ends. From germline, CDR1 is SGHRS and CDR2 YFSETQ. CDR3 length: 14 residues. The CDR3 nucleotides read TGCGCCAGCAGCGGAGGGGCCACTCAGAATGGCTACACCTTC. Translating it yields CASSGGATQNGYTF.